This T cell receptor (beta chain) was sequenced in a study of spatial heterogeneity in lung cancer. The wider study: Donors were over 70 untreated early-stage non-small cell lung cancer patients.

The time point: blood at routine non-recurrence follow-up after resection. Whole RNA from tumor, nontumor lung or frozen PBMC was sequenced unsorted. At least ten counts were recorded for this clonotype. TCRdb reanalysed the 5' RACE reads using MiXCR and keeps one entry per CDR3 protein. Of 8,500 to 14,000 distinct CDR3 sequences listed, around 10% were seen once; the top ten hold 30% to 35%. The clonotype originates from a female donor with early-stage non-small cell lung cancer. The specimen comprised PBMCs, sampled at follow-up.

In DNA, the CDR3 is TGTGCCAGCATCCGACAATTAACAACCTCTGGGGCCAACGTCCTGACTTTC. Translating it yields CASIRQLTTSGANVLTF. The chain links TRBV7-9 to TRBJ2-6; D is ambiguous. The germline V gene has CDR1 SEHNR and CDR2 FQNEAQ (reference sequence). V lost 7 bases and J lost 0, with 16 bases in between. The length of the CDR3 is 17 residues. Full variable domain (rest looked up from reference TRBV7-9 and TRBJ2-6): DTGVSQNPRHKITKRGQNVTFRCDPISEHNRLYWYRQTLGQGPEFLTYFQNEAQLEKSRLLSDRFSAERPKGSFSTLEIQRTEQGDSAMYLCASIRQLTTSGANVLTFGAGSRLTVL.